This T cell receptor (beta chain) was found in a study of cytomegalovirus exposure and HLA in healthy donors. Primers for the PCR totalled 60 Vbeta and 13 Jbeta. Sequencing was performed with immunoSEQ multiplex PCR; in TCRdb, only in-frame clones are kept and a portion is missing. The profile shows a few hundred thousand clones, around 86% of them singletons. Germline-derived CDR1 and CDR2 are SNHLY and FYNNEI. This CDR3 comprises 14 residues. The V segment lost 7 bases and the J segment 2 bases; nucleotides outside the gene matches: 4. The sequenced material came from PBMCs. The chain employs TRBV2 and TRBJ1-5; 8 bases fit TRBD1. The sequence derives from a woman aged 45 to 65 in good health and CMV-seropositive. CDR3 sequence: CASNGQGGNQPQHF. As DNA, the CDR3 is TGTGCCAGCAACGGACAGGGCGGCAATCAGCCCCAGCATTTT. Using reference TRBV2 and TRBJ1-5 for the parts outside the CDR3, the full variable domain is EPEVTQTPSHQVTQMGQEVILRCVPISNHLYFYWYRQILGQKVEFLVSFYNNEISEKSEIFDDQFSVERPDGSNFTLKIRSTKLEDSAMYFCASNGQGGNQPQHFGDGTRLSIL.